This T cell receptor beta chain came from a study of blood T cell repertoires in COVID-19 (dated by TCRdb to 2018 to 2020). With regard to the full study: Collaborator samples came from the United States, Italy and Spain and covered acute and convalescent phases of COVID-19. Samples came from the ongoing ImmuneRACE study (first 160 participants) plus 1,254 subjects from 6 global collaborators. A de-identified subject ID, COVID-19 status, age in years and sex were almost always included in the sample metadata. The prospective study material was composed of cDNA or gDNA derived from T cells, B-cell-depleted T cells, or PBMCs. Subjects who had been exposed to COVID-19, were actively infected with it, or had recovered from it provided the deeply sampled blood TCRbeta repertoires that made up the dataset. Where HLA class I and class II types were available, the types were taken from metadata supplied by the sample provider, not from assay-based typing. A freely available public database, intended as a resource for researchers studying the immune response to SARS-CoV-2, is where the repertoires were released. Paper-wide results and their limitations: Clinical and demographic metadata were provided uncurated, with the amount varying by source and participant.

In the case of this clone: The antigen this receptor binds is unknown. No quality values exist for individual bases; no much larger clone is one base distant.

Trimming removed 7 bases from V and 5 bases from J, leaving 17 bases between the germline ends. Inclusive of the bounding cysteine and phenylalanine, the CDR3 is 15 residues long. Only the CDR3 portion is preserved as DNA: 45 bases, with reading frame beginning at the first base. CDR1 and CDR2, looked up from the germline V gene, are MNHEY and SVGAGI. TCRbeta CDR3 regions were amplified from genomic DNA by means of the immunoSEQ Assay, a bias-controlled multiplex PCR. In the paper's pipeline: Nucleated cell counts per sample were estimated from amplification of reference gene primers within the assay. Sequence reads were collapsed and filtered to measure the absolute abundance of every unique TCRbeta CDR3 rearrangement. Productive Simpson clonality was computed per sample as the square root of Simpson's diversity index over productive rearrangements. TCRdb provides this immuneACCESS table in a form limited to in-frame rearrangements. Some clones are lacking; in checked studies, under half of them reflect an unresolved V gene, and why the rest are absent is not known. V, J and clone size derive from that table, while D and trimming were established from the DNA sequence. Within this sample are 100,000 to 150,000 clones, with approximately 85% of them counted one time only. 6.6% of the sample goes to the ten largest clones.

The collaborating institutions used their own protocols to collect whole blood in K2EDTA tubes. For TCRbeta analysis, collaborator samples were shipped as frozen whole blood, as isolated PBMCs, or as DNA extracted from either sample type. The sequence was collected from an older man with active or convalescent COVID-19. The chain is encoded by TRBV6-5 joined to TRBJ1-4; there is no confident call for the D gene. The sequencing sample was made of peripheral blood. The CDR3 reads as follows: CASTLVRRSNEKLFF. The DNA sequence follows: TGTGCCAGCACCCTAGTCCGAAGATCGAATGAAAAACTGTTTTTT.